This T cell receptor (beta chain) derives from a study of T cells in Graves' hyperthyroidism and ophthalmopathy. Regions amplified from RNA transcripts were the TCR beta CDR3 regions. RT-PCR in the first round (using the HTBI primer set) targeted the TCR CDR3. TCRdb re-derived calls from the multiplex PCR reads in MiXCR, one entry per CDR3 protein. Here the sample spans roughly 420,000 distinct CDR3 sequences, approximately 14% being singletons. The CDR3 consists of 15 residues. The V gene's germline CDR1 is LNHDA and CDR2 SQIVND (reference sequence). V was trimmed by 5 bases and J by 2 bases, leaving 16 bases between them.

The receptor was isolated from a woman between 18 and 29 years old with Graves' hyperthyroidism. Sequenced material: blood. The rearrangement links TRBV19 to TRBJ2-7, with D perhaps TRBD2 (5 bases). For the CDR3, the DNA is TGTGCCAGTAGTCCTGGACTCGCGGTCGCCTACGAGCAGTACTTC. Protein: CASSPGLAVAYEQYF.